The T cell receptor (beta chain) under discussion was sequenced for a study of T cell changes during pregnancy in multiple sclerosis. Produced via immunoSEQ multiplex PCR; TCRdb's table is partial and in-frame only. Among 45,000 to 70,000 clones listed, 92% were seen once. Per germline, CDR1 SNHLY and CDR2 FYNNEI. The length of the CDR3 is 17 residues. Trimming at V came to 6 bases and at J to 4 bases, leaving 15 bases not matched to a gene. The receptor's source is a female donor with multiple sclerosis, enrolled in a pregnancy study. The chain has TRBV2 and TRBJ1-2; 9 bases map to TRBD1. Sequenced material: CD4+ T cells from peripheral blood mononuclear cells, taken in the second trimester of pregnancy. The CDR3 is CASSPYVPGQGSYGYTF. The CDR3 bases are TGTGCCAGCAGCCCATATGTCCCGGGACAGGGAAGCTATGGCTACACCTTC.